These 30 T cell receptor beta chains came from one sample sequenced in a study of shared clonotypes between healthy human individuals. Only in-frame clones appear in the TCRdb table, and some are missing; sequencing was by immunoSEQ multiplex PCR. Among roughly 590,000 clones listed, nearly 97% were seen once. Cells designated naive CD8 were CD45RO-negative and were positively selected for CCR7, with terminally differentiated effector memory CD45RA+ cells excluded. The sequenced sample was naive CD8+ T cells sorted from blood. These receptors were collected from a woman aged 30 to 39 in good health.

This chain links TRBV15 with TRBJ1-2; D is undetermined. Trimming removed 4 bases from V and 2 bases from J, with 8 bases in between. This CDR3 comprises 13 residues. CDR1 LNHNV and CDR2 YYDKDF come from the germline V gene (reference sequence). In DNA form, the CDR3 reads TGTGCCACCAGCAAAGACCCAAACTATGGCTACACCTTC. Protein sequence: CATSKDPNYGYTF.

Points on this clone: Compared with germline, one end of the junction differs, possibly owing to a read error. The chain recombines TRBV5-5 with TRBJ2-4, with D perhaps given as TRBD1 or TRBD2 (5 bases each). The CDR3 covers 12 residues. Germline CDR1 is SGHKS and CDR2 is YYEKEE (reference sequence). For the CDR3, the DNA is TGTGCCAGCAGCACCGGTGGGGACGTGGATGACTTC. Translated: CASSTGGDVDDF.

The chain carries TRBV27 and TRBJ2-7; 10 nucleotides agree with TRBD1. Germline V CDR1 and CDR2: MNHEY, SMNVEV (reference sequence). The V segment lost 8 bases and the J segment 5 bases; nucleotides outside the gene matches: 12. The CDR3 extends over 15 amino acids. Here the CDR3 DNA reads TGTGCCAGCGGCCCGCCGGGACAGGGGAGCCACGAGCAGTACTTC. It encodes CASGPPGQGSHEQYF.

The chain is built from TRBV27 and TRBJ2-1; the D gene is possibly TRBD2 (6 bases). The germline V and J ends were trimmed by 5 bases and 3 bases, with 14 bases remaining between them. The CDR3 contains 15 residues. CDR1 MNHEY and CDR2 SMNVEV come from the germline V gene (reference sequence). The CDR3 here is CASSLSGEVYNEQFF. The CDR3 bases are TGTGCCAGCAGTCTCTCGGGAGAGGTCTACAATGAGCAGTTCTTC.

The chain is built from TRBV10-1 and TRBJ1-1; perhaps TRBD1 as D (6 bases). Germline V gene data show CDR1 as WNHNN and CDR2 as SYGVQD (reference sequence). V lost 2 bases to trimming and J lost 8 bases, with 12 bases between them. The CDR3 contains 13 residues. CDR3 DNA: TGCGCCAGCAGTGAGACCACCGGGACAGAAGCTTTCTTT. Encoded protein: CASSETTGTEAFF.

The chain uses TRBV28 and TRBJ2-7, with D uncertain. The length of the CDR3 is 15 residues. Germline CDR1 reads MDHEN; CDR2 reads SYDVKM. The V gene lost 3 bases and the J gene lost 5 bases, with 17 bases spanning the gap. Here the CDR3 DNA reads TGTGCCAGCAGTTTCAGGTTCCGCAGTCTTAACGAGCAGTACTTC. This sequence encodes CASSFRFRSLNEQYF.

The chain joins TRBV10-2 to TRBJ2-1; D is possibly TRBD2 (6 bases). Trimming took off 3 bases at V and 2 bases at J, with 17 bases between the two ends. The V gene's germline CDR1 is WSHSY and CDR2 SAAADI. The CDR3 spans 17 residues. The CDR3 bases are TGCGCCAGCAGTGAAGAGGAGGGAGCCGGCACCTACAATGAGCAGTTCTTC. Protein product: CASSEEEGAGTYNEQFF.

The chain joins TRBV19 to TRBJ2-7; tentatively, D is TRBD1 (5 bases). The germline CDR1 and CDR2 sequences are LNHDA and SQIVND (reference sequence). The CDR3 runs 15 residues. V was cut by 5 bases and J by 5 bases, with 19 bases left in between. CDR3 DNA: TGTGCCAGTAGTCCCGACCCCCTTTCAGGGAACGAGCAGTACTTC. Amino acids: CASSPDPLSGNEQYF. Supplemented by reference TRBV19 and TRBJ2-7, the full variable domain reads DGGITQSPKYLFRKEGQNVTLSCEQNLNHDAMYWYRQDPGQGLRLIYYSQIVNDFQKGDIAEGYSVSREKKESFPLTVTSAQKNPTAFYLCASSPDPLSGNEQYFGPGTRLTVT.

The V call is TRBV5-1, the J call TRBJ2-1; 10 positions match TRBD2. The CDR3 extends over 21 amino acids. V shed 0 bases and J 0 bases; nucleotides not matched to a gene: 15. Germline CDR1 is SGHRS and CDR2 is YFSETQ. This CDR3 reads CASSLVVSIIAGGNSYNEQFF. In DNA, the CDR3 is TGCGCCAGCAGCTTGGTTGTGTCCATTATAGCGGGAGGAAACTCCTACAATGAGCAGTTCTTC.

The chain couples TRBV11-2 to TRBJ2-1; D not resolved. Per the germline V gene, CDR1 is SGHAT and CDR2 is FQNNGV. V was cut by 1 base and J by 1 base, with 8 bases left in between. CDR3 length equals 15 residues. CDR3 protein: CASSLAGGSYNEQFF. The CDR3 nucleotides read TGTGCCAGCAGCTTAGCAGGTGGTTCCTACAATGAGCAGTTCTTC.

V gene TRBV9 combines with J gene TRBJ2-1; TRBD1 might be the D (6 bases). The germline V gene encodes CDR1 SGDLS and CDR2 YYNGEE. The CDR3 spans 15 residues. Trimming cost V 0 bases and J 7 bases, with 14 bases left between them. The CDR3 nucleotides read TGTGCCAGCAGCGTAGAGCAGGGGCCGGGGAATGAGCAGTTCTTC. Amino acids: CASSVEQGPGNEQFF.

The chain carries TRBV11-2 and TRBJ2-1, with 8 bases identical to TRBD2. With V trimmed by 6 bases and J by 7 bases, 14 bases remained unmatched. Germline CDR1 reads SGHAT; CDR2 reads FQNNGV. The CDR3 sequence is 16 residues long. The CDR3 sequence is CASRIGAGGVMNEQFF. CDR3 DNA: TGTGCCAGCAGAATAGGGGCGGGAGGTGTGATGAATGAGCAGTTCTTC.

In nucleotides, the CDR3 is TGTGCCAGCAGTTACTTAGGGGATGAAAAACTGTTTTTT. Protein product: CASSYLGDEKLFF. The chain has TRBV6-5 and TRBJ1-4; D perhaps matches TRBD1 (5 bases). Trimming stripped 1 base from V and 6 bases from J, with 6 bases between. Germline V lookup: CDR1 MNHEY, CDR2 SVGAGI. There are 13 residues in the CDR3.

The chain carries TRBV5-4 and TRBJ2-7, with D perhaps TRBD1 (5 bases). The germline V gene encodes CDR1 SGHNT and CDR2 YYREEE (reference sequence). V lost 4 bases and J lost 3, with 8 bases in between. This CDR3 has 12 residues. CDR3 sequence: CASSGRVYEQYF. In DNA form, the CDR3 reads TGTGCCAGCAGCGGCAGGGTCTACGAGCAGTACTTC. The full variable domain, rest sourced from reference TRBV5-4 and TRBJ2-7, is ETGVTQSPTHLIKTRGQQVTLRCSSQSGHNTVSWYQQALGQGPQFIFQYYREEENGRGNFPPRFSGLQFPNYSSELNVNALELDDSALYLCASSGRVYEQYFGPGTRLTVT.

CDR3 nucleotide sequence: TGTGCCAGCATGGGGGCCTACGAGCAGTACTTC. This sequence encodes CASMGAYEQYF. The chain links TRBV27 to TRBJ2-7, with D possibly being TRBD1 or TRBD2 (5 bases each). Deletions cut 7 bases from V and 2 bases from J, with 6 bases between. The length of the CDR3 is 11 residues. Looked up from germline, CDR1 is MNHEY and CDR2 is SMNVEV (reference sequence).

V gene TRBV6-1 combines with J gene TRBJ2-7; 8 nucleotides match TRBD1. The trim removed 2 bases at V and 3 bases at J, leaving 9 bases unmatched. Germline lookup yields CDR1 MNHNS and CDR2 SASEGT. CDR3 length: 16 amino acids. The CDR3 region is CASSESTRTGYYEQYF. Written as DNA, the CDR3 is TGTGCCAGCAGTGAATCCACGAGGACAGGGTACTACGAGCAGTACTTC.

The CDR3 DNA is TGTGCCAGTAGTGCCCATTACTATGGCTACACCTTC. Amino acid sequence: CASSAHYYGYTF. This chain joins TRBV19 and TRBJ1-2; D not resolved. The CDR3 extends over 12 amino acids. Germline lookup yields CDR1 LNHDA and CDR2 SQIVND (reference sequence). V was trimmed by 5 bases and J by 3 bases, leaving 7 bases between them.

The DNA for the CDR3 is TGCGCCAGCAGCCAAGATCGAAGCTCCTACGAGCAGTACTTC. The encoded protein is CASSQDRSSYEQYF. The rearrangement joins TRBV4-1 to TRBJ2-7; D ambiguous. Germline V CDR1 and CDR2: MGHRA, YSYEKL. V lost 0 bases and J 0 bases, leaving 6 bases between the germline ends. The CDR3 sequence is 14 residues long.

The V and J genes are TRBV27 and TRBJ2-1; possibly TRBD2 for D (5 bases). In germline, CDR1 is MNHEY, CDR2 SMNVEV (reference sequence). V was clipped by 2 bases and J by 6 bases, with 14 bases between them. The CDR3 sequence is 15 residues long. CDR3 nucleotides: TGTGCCAGCAGTTTAGAAGGAGGACCCCCCAATGAGCAGTTCTTC. It is translated as CASSLEGGPPNEQFF.

The rearrangement uses TRBV27 and TRBJ2-7; 7 nucleotides line up with TRBD2. Per the germline V gene, CDR1 is MNHEY and CDR2 is SMNVEV (reference sequence). The CDR3 covers 11 residues. Germline trimming cut 10 bases from V and 6 bases from J; bases unmatched to any gene: 6. CDR3 DNA sequence: TGTGCCACCTACGGGGGGAGCGAGCAGTACTTC. It is translated as CATYGGSEQYF.

This chain uses TRBV14 with TRBJ2-5; the match to TRBD2 covers 10 bases. There are 17 residues in the CDR3. Germline CDR1 and CDR2: SGHDN and FVKESK. The J segment lost 5 bases and the V segment lost 1 base, leaving 10 bases of the junction unmatched. The CDR3 DNA reads TGTGCCAGCAGCCAAGGGGTTTGGGCTAGCGGGAGTGAGACCCAGTACTTC. This translates into CASSQGVWASGSETQYF. The full variable domain, completed using reference TRBV14 and TRBJ2-5, is EAGVTQFPSHSVIEKGQTVTLRCDPISGHDNLYWYRRVMGKEIKFLLHFVKESKQDESGMPNNRFLAERTGGTYSTLKVQPAELEDSGVYFCASSQGVWASGSETQYFGPGTRLLVL.

The chain recombines TRBV7-9 with TRBJ2-5; perhaps TRBD1 as D (6 bases). The germline V gene has CDR1 SEHNR and CDR2 FQNEAQ (reference sequence). The V and J ends lost 5 bases and 2 bases respectively, with 18 bases between them. This CDR3 is 16 amino acids long. The CDR3 nucleotides read TGTGCCAGCAGCAACGATCACGGGACATTACAAGAGACCCAGTACTTC. Translation: CASSNDHGTLQETQYF.

The V call is TRBV9, the J call TRBJ2-2; a possible D gene is TRBD1 (6 bases). The CDR3 has 13 residues. V was pared by 4 bases and J by 6 bases, with 10 bases between. Germline assignment: CDR1 SGDLS and CDR2 YYNGEE. CDR3 sequence (DNA): TGTGCCAGCAGCTCCACAGGGTCCGGGGAGCTGTTTTTT. Its translation is CASSSTGSGELFF.

The CDR3 sequence: CASSLTTGGWDTQYF. The CDR3 DNA reads as TGTGCCAGCAGCTTAACCACGGGAGGGTGGGATACGCAGTATTTT. V usage is TRBV11-2 and J usage is TRBJ2-3, with 8 bases identical to TRBD2. After removal of 2 bases from V and 6 bases from J, the junction contained 7 bases not matched to a gene. The germline V gene encodes CDR1 SGHAT and CDR2 FQNNGV. This CDR3 comprises 15 residues.

The chain recombines TRBV21-1 with TRBJ2-3; the D call of TRBD2 is as the table states it, not checked on the DNA. TRBV21-1 is designated a pseudogene. CDR3 length: 16 residues. CDR3 in amino acids: CASSNSSRSPTDTQYF. CDR3 in DNA: TGTGCCAGCAGCAACTCGTCCCGTTCCCCCACAGATACGCAGTATTTT.

The rearrangement joins TRBV29-1 to TRBJ1-2, with D maybe TRBD1 (5 bases). This CDR3 spans 11 amino acids. In germline, CDR1 is SQVTM, CDR2 ANQGSEA. V lost 5 bases, J lost 7 bases, and 11 bases lay in between. The DNA of the CDR3 is TGCAGCGTTATCAGGGAAGCTGGCTACACCTTC. Its translation: CSVIREAGYTF.

The chain uses TRBV28 and TRBJ1-2, with no clear D. Germline loops: CDR1 MDHEN, CDR2 SYDVKM. V gave up 5 bases and J gave up 8 bases, with 18 bases separating them. The CDR3 length is 14 residues. CDR3 nucleotide sequence: TGTGCCAGCAGTCCTCCCGTTTCCGGGGAAGGCTACACCTTC. Encoded protein: CASSPPVSGEGYTF.

The CDR3, as DNA: TGCAGCGATCGAAGATTAGCGGGTGGTGGCTCAGATACGCAGTATTTT. Translation: CSDRRLAGGGSDTQYF. The chain recombines TRBV29-1 with TRBJ2-3; 7 positions agree with TRBD2. The germline CDR1 and CDR2 sequences are SQVTM and ANQGSEA. Germline trimming cut 7 bases from V and 4 bases from J; bases unmatched to any gene: 17. This CDR3 is 16 amino acids long.

The V and J genes are TRBV7-8 and TRBJ2-1, with TRBD1 matching over 10 bases. V shed 5 bases and J 4 bases; nucleotides not matched to a gene: 8. CDR1 SGHVS and CDR2 FQNEAQ come from the germline V gene. The CDR3 runs to 16 residues. The CDR3 DNA sequence: TGTGCCAGCAGCCTACCGACAGGGGGCATGTACAATGAGCAGTTCTTC. It codes for CASSLPTGGMYNEQFF.

V and J are TRBV6-5 and TRBJ2-7; tentative D call: TRBD2 (5 bases). The CDR3 is made up of 15 amino acids. CDR1 and CDR2 (germline): MNHEY, SVGAGI. V gave up 0 bases and J gave up 2 bases, with 11 bases separating them. The DNA of the CDR3 is TGTGCCAGCAGTTACTCCCAGCGGAAAGCCTACGAGCAGTACTTC. Encoded protein: CASSYSQRKAYEQYF.